This TCR beta chain is drawn from a study of long-term antiretroviral therapy in people with HIV. This CDR3 is 15 amino acids long. Trimming took 0 bases from V and 1 from J; bases not matched to a gene: 4. Germline values: CDR1 GTSNPN, CDR2 SVGIG (reference sequence). An immunoSEQ assay, version v3.0, was performed at survey level. Target depth was roughly 35,000-55,000 T-cell genomes per sample. Assay: immunoSEQ multiplex PCR; the TCRdb copy retains only in-frame clones and omits some. Altogether fewer than 20,000 clones are present, about 81% being singletons, with the ten largest covering approximately 15%.

This receptor was identified in a woman aged 45-65 years with HIV. This specimen was unsorted PBMCs, taken 0.3 years after starting antiretroviral therapy. The chain has TRBV30 and TRBJ2-5; 8 positions match TRBD1. CDR3 residues: CAWSVDRGTQETQYF. The CDR3 nucleotides read TGTGCCTGGAGTGTTGACAGGGGAACCCAAGAGACCCAGTACTTC.